This T cell receptor (beta chain) emerged from a study of blood T cell repertoires in COVID-19. Overall study: Samples representing acute and convalescent COVID-19 were sourced from the United States, Italy and Spain. PBMCs, B-cell-depleted T cells, or T cells provided the cDNA or gDNA that made up the material.

In the original processing: By means of reference gene primer amplification, nucleated cell counts were estimated. Assay used: immunoSEQ multiplex PCR; TCRdb lists only in-frame clones, some missing. V, J and clone size derive from that table, while D and trimming were established from the DNA sequence. The sample includes about 100,000 clones, 88% of them seen just once. The sequence derives from a man aged 45 to 65 with active or convalescent COVID-19. Sequencing was done on a sample of peripheral blood.

CDR3 residues: CASSKRTGTEAFF. The CDR3, as DNA: TGTGCCAGCAGCAAGCGGACAGGGACTGAAGCTTTCTTT. This rearrangement joins TRBV7-9 to TRBJ1-1; 8 nucleotides agree with TRBD1. The CDR3 sequence is 13 residues long. Trimming removed 5 bases from V and 5 bases from J; junction bases left unmatched: 4. Germline values: CDR1 SEHNR, CDR2 FQNEAQ (reference sequence). Full variable domain (missing parts from reference TRBV7-9 and TRBJ1-1): DTGVSQNPRHKITKRGQNVTFRCDPISEHNRLYWYRQTLGQGPEFLTYFQNEAQLEKSRLLSDRFSAERPKGSFSTLEIQRTEQGDSAMYLCASSKRTGTEAFFGQGTRLTVV.